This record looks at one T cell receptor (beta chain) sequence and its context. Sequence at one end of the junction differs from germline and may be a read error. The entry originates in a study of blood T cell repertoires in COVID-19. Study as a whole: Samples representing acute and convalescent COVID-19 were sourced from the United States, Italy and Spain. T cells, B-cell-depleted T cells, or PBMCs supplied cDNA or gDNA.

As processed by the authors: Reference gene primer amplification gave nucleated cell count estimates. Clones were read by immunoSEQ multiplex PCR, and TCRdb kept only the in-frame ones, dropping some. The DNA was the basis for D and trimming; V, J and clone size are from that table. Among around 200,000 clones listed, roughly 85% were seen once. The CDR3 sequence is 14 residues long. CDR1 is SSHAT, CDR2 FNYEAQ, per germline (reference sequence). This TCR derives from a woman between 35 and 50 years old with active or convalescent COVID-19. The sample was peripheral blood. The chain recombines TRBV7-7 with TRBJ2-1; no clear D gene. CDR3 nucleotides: TGTGCTAGCAGCTCCGGCGGAGTTGGCAATGAGCAGTTCTTC. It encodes CASSSGGVGNEQFF.